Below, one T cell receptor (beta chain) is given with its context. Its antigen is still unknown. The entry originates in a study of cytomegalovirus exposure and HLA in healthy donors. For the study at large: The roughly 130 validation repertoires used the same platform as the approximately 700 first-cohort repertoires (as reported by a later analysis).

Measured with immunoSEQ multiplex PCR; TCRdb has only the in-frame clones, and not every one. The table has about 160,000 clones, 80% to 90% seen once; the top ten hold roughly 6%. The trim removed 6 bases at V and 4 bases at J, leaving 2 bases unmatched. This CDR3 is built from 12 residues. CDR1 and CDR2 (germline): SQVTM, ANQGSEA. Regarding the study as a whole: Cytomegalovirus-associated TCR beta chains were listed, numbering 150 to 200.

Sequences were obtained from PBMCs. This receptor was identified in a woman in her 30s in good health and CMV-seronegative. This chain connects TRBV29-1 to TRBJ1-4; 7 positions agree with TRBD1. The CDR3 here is CSVQGYNEKLFF. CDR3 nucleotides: TGCAGCGTACAGGGGTATAATGAAAAACTGTTTTTT.